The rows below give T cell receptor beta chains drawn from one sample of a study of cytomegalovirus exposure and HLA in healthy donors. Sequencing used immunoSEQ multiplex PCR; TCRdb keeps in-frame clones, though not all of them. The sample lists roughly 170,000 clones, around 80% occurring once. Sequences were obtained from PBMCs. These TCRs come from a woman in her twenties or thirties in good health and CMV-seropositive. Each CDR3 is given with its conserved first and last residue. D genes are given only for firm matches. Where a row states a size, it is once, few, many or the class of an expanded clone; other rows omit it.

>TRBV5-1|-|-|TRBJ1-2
TGCGCCAGCAGCTCAACTCCGGCGGCTGGCTACACCTTC
CASSSTPAAGYTF
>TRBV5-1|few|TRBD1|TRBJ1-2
TGCGCCAGCAGCTGGAACGGACAGGGCGGCTATGGCTACACCTTC
CASSWNGQGGYGYTF
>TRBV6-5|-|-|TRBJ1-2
TGTGCCAGCAGATACGGTACAGGCTCCCATTTAGATGGCTACACCTTC
CASRYGTGSHLDGYTF
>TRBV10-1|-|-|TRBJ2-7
TGCGCCAGCAGCCTGGGCAGGTCCTCCTACGAGCAGTACTTC
CASSLGRSSYEQYF
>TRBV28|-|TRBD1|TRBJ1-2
TGTGCCAGCAGCCCTAGACAGGGGGCAGGTTATGGCTACACCTTC
CASSPRQGAGYGYTF
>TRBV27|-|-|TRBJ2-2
TGTGCCAGCAGTTTAACAGGGAACACCGGGGAGCTGTTTTTT
CASSLTGNTGELFF
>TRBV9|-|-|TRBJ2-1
TGTGCCAGCAGCGTGACTAATGAGCAGTTCTTC
CASSVTNEQFF
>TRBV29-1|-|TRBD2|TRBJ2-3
TGCAGCGTTGTGGGGCGGGAGGGCACAGATACGCAGTATTTT
CSVVGREGTDTQYF
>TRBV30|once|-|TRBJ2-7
TGTGCCTGGATTCGAGCGAACTCCTACGAGCAGTACTTC
CAWIRANSYEQYF
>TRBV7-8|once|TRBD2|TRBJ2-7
TGTGCCAGCAGCTCAGGACTAGCGGGAGAGATCTACGAGCAGTACTTC
CASSSGLAGEIYEQYF
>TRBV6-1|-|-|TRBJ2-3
TGTGCCAGCCGAGATGCGGGATTGACAGATACGCAGTATTTT
CASRDAGLTDTQYF
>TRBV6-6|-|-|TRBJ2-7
TGTGCCAGCAGTTACTCGCGGGACGGGCCCTACGAGCAGTACTTC
CASSYSRDGPYEQYF
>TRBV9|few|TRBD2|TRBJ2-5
TGTGCCAGCAGCGTAGCCGGGACTAAACAAGAGACCCAGTACTTC
CASSVAGTKQETQYF
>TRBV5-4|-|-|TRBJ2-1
TGTGCCAGCAGCCCCGGCGGCGAGTTCTACAATGAGCAGTTCTTC
CASSPGGEFYNEQFF
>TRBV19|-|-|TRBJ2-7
TGTGCCAGTAGTAGAGGGGGGGAGACCTACGAGCAGTACTTC
CASSRGGETYEQYF
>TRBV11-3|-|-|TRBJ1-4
TGTGCCAGCAGCTGGACAGCAACTAATGAAAAACTGTTTTTT
CASSWTATNEKLFF
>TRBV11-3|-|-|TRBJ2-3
TGTGCCAGCAGCCTTTTAGTAGGGGGTACGCAGTATTTT
CASSLLVGGTQYF
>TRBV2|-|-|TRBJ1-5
TGTGCCAGCACCTTAGAGGGCCTTAGCAATCAGCCCCAGCATTTT
CASTLEGLSNQPQHF
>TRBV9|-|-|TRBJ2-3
TGTGCCAGCGGCACGGCGGGGACAGATACGCAGTATTTT
CASGTAGTDTQYF
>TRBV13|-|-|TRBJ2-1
TGTGCCAGCAGCTCTTCGAGGGTAGGGCAGTTCTTC
CASSSSRVGQFF
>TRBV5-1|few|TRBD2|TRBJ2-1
TGCGCCAGCACCGACCGGCAGGCGGGAGGGCCCAATGAGCAGTTCTTC
CASTDRQAGGPNEQFF
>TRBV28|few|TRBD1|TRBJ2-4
TGTGCCAGCAGGCGACAGGGGGCCAAAAACATTCAGTACTTC
CASRRQGAKNIQYF
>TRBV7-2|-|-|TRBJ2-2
TGTGCCAGCAGCTTACTCGGGGGTGGGAACACCGGGGAGCTGTTTTTT
CASSLLGGGNTGELFF
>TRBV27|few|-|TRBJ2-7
TGTGCCAGCAGTTCCCCCAGGGTGTCCTACGAGCAGTACTTC
CASSSPRVSYEQYF
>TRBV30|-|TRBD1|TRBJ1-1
TGTGCCTGGAGTTATTTGGCAGGGGGAGGCATGAACACTGAAGCTTTCTTT
CAWSYLAGGGMNTEAFF
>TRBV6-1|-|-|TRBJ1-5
TGTGCCAGCAGTGATGACCTCCTTTTAGCTAGCAATCAGCCCCAGCATTTT
CASSDDLLLASNQPQHF
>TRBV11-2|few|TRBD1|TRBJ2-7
TGTGCCAGCAGCAACCGGGACAGCTCCTACGAGCAGTACTTC
CASSNRDSSYEQYF
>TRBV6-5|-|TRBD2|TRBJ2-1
TGTGCCGGCAGTTACATAGCGGGAGGGCCAGGGGAGCAGTTCTTC
CAGSYIAGGPGEQFF
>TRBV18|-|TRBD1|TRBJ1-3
TGTGCCAGCTCACCACTTTCTACAGGGGGCGATGGAAACACCATATATTTT
CASSPLSTGGDGNTIYF
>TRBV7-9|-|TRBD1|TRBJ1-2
TGTGCCAGCAGCTGGGACAGGGGTGGCTACACCTTC
CASSWDRGGYTF
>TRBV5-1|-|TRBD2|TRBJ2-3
TGCGCCAGCAGTGTGACTAGCCCCACAGATACGCAGTATTTT
CASSVTSPTDTQYF
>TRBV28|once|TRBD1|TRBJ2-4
TGTGCCAGCAGTTCCGACAGGGAATTAGCCAAAAACATTCAGTACTTC
CASSSDRELAKNIQYF
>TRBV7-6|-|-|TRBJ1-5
TGTGCCAGCAGCGTCATGAGCAATCAGCCCCAGCATTTT
CASSVMSNQPQHF
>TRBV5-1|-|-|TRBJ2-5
TGCGCCAGCAGCTTGGAGCGGGTTCCAGAGACCCAGTACTTC
CASSLERVPETQYF
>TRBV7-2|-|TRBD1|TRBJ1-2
TGTGCCAGCAGCTTAGCTGGACAGGGTCGTGACGGCTACACCTTC
CASSLAGQGRDGYTF
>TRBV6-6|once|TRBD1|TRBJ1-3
TGTGCCAGCGGCGACAGGGTAACCTCTGGAAACACCATATATTTT
CASGDRVTSGNTIYF
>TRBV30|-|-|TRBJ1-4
TGTGCCTGGAGTCCCTGGGACGGCGGGGGTGAAAAACTGTTTTTT
CAWSPWDGGGEKLFF
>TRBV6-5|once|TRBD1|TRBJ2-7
TGTGCCAGCACCCCCTCCGGGACAGTCTCCTACGAGCAGTACTTC
CASTPSGTVSYEQYF
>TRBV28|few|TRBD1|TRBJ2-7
TGTGCCAGCAGCTGGACAGGTCGGTACGAGCAGTACTTC
CASSWTGRYEQYF
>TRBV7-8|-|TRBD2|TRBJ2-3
TGTGCCAGCAGCTTAGAAGGGACTAGCGGGAGGAAACATACGCAGTATTTT
CASSLEGTSGRKHTQYF
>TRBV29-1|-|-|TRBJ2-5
TGCAGCGTTGCGGTTGGGGCAGAACCACAAGAGACCCAGTACTTC
CSVAVGAEPQETQYF
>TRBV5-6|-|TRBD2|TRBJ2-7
TGTGCCAGCAGCTTCACCGGGACTAGCGTGAGCTATGCCTACGAGCAGTACTTC
CASSFTGTSVSYAYEQYF
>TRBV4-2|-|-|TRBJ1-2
TGTGCCAGCAGCCAAGGGGGGCTGGACTATGGCTACACCTTC
CASSQGGLDYGYTF
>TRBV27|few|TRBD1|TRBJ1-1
TGTGCCAGCACCTTGAACAGGGGTAGCACTGAAGCTTTCTTT
CASTLNRGSTEAFF
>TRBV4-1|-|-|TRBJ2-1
TGCGCCAGCAGCCAATTGGCCGATGAGCAGTTCTTC
CASSQLADEQFF
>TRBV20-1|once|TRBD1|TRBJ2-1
TGCAGTGCTTTGGGACAGGTTGAGCAGTTCTTC
CSALGQVEQFF
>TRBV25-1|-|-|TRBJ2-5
TGTGCCAGCAGAAGACAGATCCAAGAGACCCAGTACTTC
CASRRQIQETQYF
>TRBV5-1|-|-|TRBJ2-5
TGCGCCAGCAGCTTGGTCCGGACAGAAGAGACCCAGTACTTC
CASSLVRTEETQYF
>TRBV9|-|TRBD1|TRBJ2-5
TGTGCCAGCAGCGTATTTGGGACAGGGCGAGAGACCCAGTACTTC
CASSVFGTGRETQYF
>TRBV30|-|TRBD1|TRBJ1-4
TGTGCCTGGAGTGGGGACAGGGGGTATGAAAAACTGTTTTTT
CAWSGDRGYEKLFF
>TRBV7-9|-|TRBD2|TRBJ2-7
TGTGCCAGCAGCTTAGAGTTAGCGGGATCCTACGAGCAGTACTTC
CASSLELAGSYEQYF
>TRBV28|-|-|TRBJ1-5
TGTGCCAGCAGTAAAATGTGGGCCCTAAATCAGCCCCAGCATTTT
CASSKMWALNQPQHF
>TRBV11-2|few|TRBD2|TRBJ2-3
TGTGCCAGCAGCCGGACTAGCGGGAGCACAGATACGCAGTATTTT
CASSRTSGSTDTQYF
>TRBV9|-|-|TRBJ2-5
TGTGCCAGCAGCGTAGCTACGGGGGACCTGTCTCAAGAGACCCAGTACTTC
CASSVATGDLSQETQYF
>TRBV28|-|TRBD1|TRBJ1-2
TGTGCCAGCAGTTTGGTGCGGGGACAGGGGCCGGATGGCTACACCTTC
CASSLVRGQGPDGYTF